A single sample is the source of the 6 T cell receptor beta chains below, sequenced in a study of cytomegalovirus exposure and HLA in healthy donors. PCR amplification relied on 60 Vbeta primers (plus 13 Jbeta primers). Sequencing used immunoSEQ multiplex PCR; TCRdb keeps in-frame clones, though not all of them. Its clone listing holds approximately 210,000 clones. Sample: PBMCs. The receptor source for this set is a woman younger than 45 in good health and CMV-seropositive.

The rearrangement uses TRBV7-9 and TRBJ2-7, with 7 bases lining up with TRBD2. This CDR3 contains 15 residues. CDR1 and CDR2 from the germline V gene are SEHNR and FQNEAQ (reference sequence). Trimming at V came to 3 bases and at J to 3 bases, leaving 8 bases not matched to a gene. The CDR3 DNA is TGTGCCAGCAGCTTCTCCGGACTAGAGAACTACGAGCAGTACTTC. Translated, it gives CASSFSGLENYEQYF. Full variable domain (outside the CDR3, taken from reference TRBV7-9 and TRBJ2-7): DTGVSQNPRHKITKRGQNVTFRCDPISEHNRLYWYRQTLGQGPEFLTYFQNEAQLEKSRLLSDRFSAERPKGSFSTLEIQRTEQGDSAMYLCASSFSGLENYEQYFGPGTRLTVT.

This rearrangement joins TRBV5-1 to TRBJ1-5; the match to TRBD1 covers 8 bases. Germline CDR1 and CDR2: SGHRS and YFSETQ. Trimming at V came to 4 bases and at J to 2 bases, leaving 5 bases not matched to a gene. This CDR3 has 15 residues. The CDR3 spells CASSAQGGGNQPQHF. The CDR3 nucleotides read TGCGCCAGCAGCGCACAGGGGGGAGGCAATCAGCCCCAGCATTTT. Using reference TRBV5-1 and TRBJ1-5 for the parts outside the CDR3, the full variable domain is KAGVTQTPRYLIKTRGQQVTLSCSPISGHRSVSWYQQTPGQGLQFLFEYFSETQRNKGNFPGRFSGRQFSNSRSEMNVSTLELGDSALYLCASSAQGGGNQPQHFGDGTRLSIL.

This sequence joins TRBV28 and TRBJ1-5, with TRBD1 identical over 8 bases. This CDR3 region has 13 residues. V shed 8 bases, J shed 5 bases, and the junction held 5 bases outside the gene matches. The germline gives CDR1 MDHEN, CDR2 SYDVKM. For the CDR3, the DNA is TGTGCCAGCGGAGGACAGGGCTATCAGCCCCAGCATTTT. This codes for CASGGQGYQPQHF.

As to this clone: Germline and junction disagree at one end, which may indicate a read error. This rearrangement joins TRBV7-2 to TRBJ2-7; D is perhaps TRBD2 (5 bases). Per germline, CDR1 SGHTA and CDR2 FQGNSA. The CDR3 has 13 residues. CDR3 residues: CATARAGSYKQYF. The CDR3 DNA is TGTGCCACCGCGAGGGCCGGTTCCTACAAGCAGTACTTC.

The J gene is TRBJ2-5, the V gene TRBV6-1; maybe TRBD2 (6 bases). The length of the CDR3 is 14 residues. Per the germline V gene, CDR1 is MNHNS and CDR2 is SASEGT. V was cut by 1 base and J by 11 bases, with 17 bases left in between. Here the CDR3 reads CASSEVSGYIEQYF. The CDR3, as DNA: TGTGCCAGCAGTGAAGTTAGCGGCTACATAGAGCAGTACTTC.

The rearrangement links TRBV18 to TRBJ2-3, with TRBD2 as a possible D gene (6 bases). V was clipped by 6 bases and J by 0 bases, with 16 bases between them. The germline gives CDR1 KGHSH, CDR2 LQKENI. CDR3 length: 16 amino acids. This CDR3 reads CASSPDSGYSTDTQYF. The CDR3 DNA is TGTGCCAGCTCGCCTGATAGCGGCTATAGCACAGATACGCAGTATTTT.